The clone carrying this T cell receptor beta chain has more than one count but fewer than ten. Researchers took RNA transcripts and amplified the TCR beta CDR3 regions from them. An initial round of RT-PCR targeting the TCR CDR3 relied on the HTBI primer set. Each CDR3 protein is one row after TCRdb ran MiXCR on the multiplex PCR reads. The sample contains approximately 210,000 distinct CDR3 sequences, about a sixth of which appear only once. The sample belongs to a study of T cells in Graves' hyperthyroidism and ophthalmopathy. Germline trimming cut 0 bases from V and 6 bases from J; bases unmatched to any gene: 4. The CDR3 length is 14 residues. Germline V CDR1 and CDR2: DFQATT, SNEGSKA (reference sequence).

The receptor comes from a man aged 45 to 65 with Graves' hyperthyroidism. The V and J genes are TRBV20-1 and TRBJ2-5, with 10 bases lining up with TRBD2. The specimen was blood. As DNA, the CDR3 is TGCAGTGCTAGAGAGGGGACTAGCGTGCAGACCCAGTACTTC. It yields the protein CSAREGTSVQTQYF.